The source of this T cell receptor (beta chain) is a study of spatial heterogeneity in lung cancer. Overall study results and limits: Higher tumor mutation counts went along with higher counts of expanded intratumoral alpha and beta TCRs.

Specified time point: sample taken at primary tumor resection. This CDR3 has 12 residues. Trimming removed 8 bases at V and 5 bases at J, with 10 bases between. Germline V gives CDR1 MDHEN, CDR2 SYDVKM. A word on this clonotype: Its antigen is currently unknown.

TCRdb reanalysed the 5' RACE reads using MiXCR and keeps one entry per CDR3 protein. The sample has about 24,000 distinct CDR3 sequences; 8% to 10% are singletons. The source is a male donor with early-stage non-small cell lung cancer. This chain uses TRBV28 with TRBJ2-1; unclear D gene. This specimen was lung tumor tissue, taken at surgery. CDR3 coding DNA: TGTGCCAGCCGCCCTTCGGACAATGAGCAGTTCTTC. Translated, it gives CASRPSDNEQFF.